This T cell receptor beta chain was found in a study of lymphopenia after photon versus proton radiotherapy. General study findings and limits: After the lymphocyte nadir, photon-treated repertoires showed oligoclonal expansion, especially of CD8+ Temra cells. Authors raise, but do not show, better survival with proton therapy.

V lost 0 bases, J lost 6 bases, and 10 bases lay in between. CDR1 and CDR2 (germline): SGDLS, YYNGEE. CDR3 size: 14 residues. As for this clone: Its target is not known.

Profiled with immunoSEQ multiplex PCR; TCRdb holds only in-frame clones, not every one. This sample has over 40,000 clones, with about 92% found just once. The rearrangement uses TRBV9 and TRBJ1-5; D is perhaps TRBD1 (5 bases). The receptor was derived from a woman aged 40-49 years with cholangiocarcinoma. The sequenced sample was peripheral blood, obtained from a patient treated with photon-based radiotherapy. The CDR3 protein is CASSVGGSGQPQHF. In DNA form, the CDR3 reads TGTGCCAGCAGCGTAGGGGGGTCGGGTCAGCCCCAGCATTTT.